This entry describes one T cell receptor beta chain. The method was immunoSEQ multiplex PCR; TCRdb's version includes in-frame clones alone and lacks a portion of them. Counted here are roughly 350,000 clones, approximately 86% occurring once; the ten biggest clones make up over 8.5%. The treatment here: over 15 received Ad26.COV2.S at low or high dose, single or two shots; several received placebo; per-sample allocation not given. Material that was analyzed had been drawn on day 63 after the first vaccine or placebo injection. It was Wuhan-strain SARS-CoV-2 spike that the Ad26 vaccine vector expressed. The data were taken from a study of Ad26.COV2.S vaccination and SARS-CoV-2 variants. This CDR3 is built from 13 residues. V lost 3 bases and J 3 bases, leaving 12 bases between the germline ends. CDR1 is GTSNPN and CDR2 is SVGIG in the germline V gene (reference sequence).

This clonotype was obtained from a person between 18 and 65 years old who received the Ad26.COV2.S COVID-19 vaccine or a placebo. Source: peripheral blood, taken in a trial of Ad26.COV2.S vaccine versus placebo. The V and J genes are TRBV30 and TRBJ2-7; possible D gene TRBD1, 6 bases. CDR3 coding DNA: TGTGCCTGGAGGGGGGACACCTTCTACGAGCAGTACTTC. The encoded protein is CAWRGDTFYEQYF.